Below, 32 T cell receptor beta chains from the same sample are listed, as sequenced in a study of blood T cell repertoires in COVID-19. Sequencing used immunoSEQ multiplex PCR; TCRdb keeps in-frame clones, though not all of them. The table includes over 90,000 clones, approximately 84% detected once. The specimen sequenced was peripheral blood. These receptors came from a human donor in a cohort sampled during active COVID-19.

This CDR3 reads CASSIRGLIYNSPLHF. In nucleotides, the CDR3 is TGTGCCAGCAGCATCAGGGGGCTCATCTATAATTCACCCCTCCACTTT. V and J are TRBV7-8 and TRBJ1-6; 8 bases agree with TRBD1. Germline CDR1 SGHVS, CDR2 FQNEAQ. CDR3 length: 16 residues. The trim removed 5 bases at V and 3 bases at J, leaving 6 bases unmatched.

The V and J genes are TRBV5-4 and TRBJ2-3; 9 bases are a match to TRBD2. Germline CDR1 reads SGHNT; CDR2 reads YYREEE (reference sequence). V trimming: 4 bases; J trimming: 2 bases; junction bases outside the gene matches: 5. The CDR3 sequence is 15 residues long. The CDR3 sequence: CASSRAGGPTDTQYF. The DNA for the CDR3 is TGTGCCAGCAGCCGGGCGGGGGGGCCCACAGATACGCAGTATTTT.

The chain uses TRBV9 and TRBJ1-4, with 7 positions matching TRBD1. The CDR3 is 15 amino acids. Germline loops: CDR1 SGDLS, CDR2 YYNGEE. V trimming: 3 bases; J trimming: 8 bases; junction bases outside the gene matches: 10. This CDR3 is CASSAPQGTTEKLFF. The CDR3 bases are TGTGCCAGCAGCGCCCCACAGGGGACGACCGAAAAACTGTTTTTT.

The chain uses TRBV10-3 and TRBJ1-2; TRBD1 aligns across 10 bases. Germline V gene lookup returns CDR1 ENHRY and CDR2 SYGVKD. The junction had 4 bases not matched to a gene; V was cut back by 2 bases and J by 4 bases. There are 15 residues in the CDR3. The CDR3 DNA reads as TGTGCCATCAGTGAGGGTAGGGACAGGGGCTATGGCTACACCTTC. Protein: CAISEGRDRGYGYTF.

The J gene is TRBJ2-1, the V gene TRBV18; 7 positions agree with TRBD2. This CDR3 has 17 amino acids. Germline V gives CDR1 KGHSH, CDR2 LQKENI. J gave up 0 bases and V 0 bases, and 5 bases lay outside the gene matches. The CDR3 region has the DNA TGTGCCAGCTCACCACCTAACGGGGGGAGCTCCTACAATGAGCAGTTCTTC. It is translated as CASSPPNGGSSYNEQFF.

This rearrangement joins TRBV6-5 to TRBJ2-1; the match to TRBD2 covers 10 bases. After removal of 8 bases from V and 4 bases from J, the junction contained 5 bases not matched to a gene. CDR1 is MNHEY, CDR2 SVGAGI, per germline. The CDR3 extends over 14 amino acids. The CDR3 DNA follows: TGTGCCAGCTTGTCAGCGGGGGGGTACAATGAGCAGTTCTTC. The encoded protein is CASLSAGGYNEQFF.

V gene TRBV5-1 combines with J gene TRBJ2-3; 10 bases are shared with TRBD2. Losses at the gene ends were 1 base for V and 3 bases for J; bases not matched to a gene: 8. Germline CDR1 SGHRS, CDR2 YFSETQ. CDR3 length: 17 amino acids. CDR3 bases: TGCGCCAGCAGCTTGAGGAGCGGGGGGGTTTTGACAGATACGCAGTATTTT. Protein sequence: CASSLRSGGVLTDTQYF.

The chain combines TRBV30 with TRBJ1-6; D gene unclear. This CDR3 is built from 14 residues. The V gene's germline CDR1 is GTSNPN and CDR2 SVGIG (reference sequence). CDR3 residues: CGCPGGPGNSPLHF. CDR3 bases: TGTGGCTGCCCGGGAGGACCGGGTAATTCACCCCTCCACTTT.

The chain uses TRBV5-1 and TRBJ2-5, with 9 bases identical to TRBD1. CDR1 is SGHRS and CDR2 is YFSETQ in the germline V gene. Trimming at V came to 0 bases and at J to 5 bases, leaving 8 bases not matched to a gene. The CDR3 extends over 16 amino acids. The CDR3 here is CASSLAFTGGRETQYF. CDR3 nucleotide sequence: TGCGCCAGCAGCTTGGCCTTCACAGGGGGCCGGGAGACCCAGTACTTC.

The chain recombines TRBV6-2 or TRBV6-3 with TRBJ1-5; TRBD1 might be the D (6 bases). The germline CDR1 and CDR2 sequences are MNHEY and SVGEGT. The CDR3 is 18 residues long. The V end was cut by 5 bases, the J end by 4 bases, with 24 bases between. CDR3 protein: CASSDPRFGGAGNQPQHF. The DNA for the CDR3 is TGTGCCAGCAGTGACCCGCGTTTTGGGGGGGCTGGTAATCAGCCCCAGCATTTT.

The sample holds a few counts of this clone. The chain is built from TRBV6-4 and TRBJ2-3; D is possibly TRBD1 (6 bases). The CDR3 extends over 15 amino acids. Trimming stripped 3 bases from V and 2 bases from J, with 12 bases between. CDR1 is MRHNA, CDR2 SNTAGT, per germline. CDR3 bases: TGTGCCAGCAGTGAGTCGGGACATAACACAGATACGCAGTATTTT. This codes for CASSESGHNTDTQYF.

J is TRBJ2-7 and V is TRBV3-1 (or the pseudogene TRBV3-2); TRBD1 aligns across 10 bases. V dropped 3 bases and J dropped 12; count of bases not matched to a gene: 14. The CDR3 is 15 residues long. Germline V gives CDR1 LGHDT, CDR2 YNNKEL (reference sequence). CDR3 sequence (DNA): TGTGCCAGCAGCCAGGGCGGACAGGGGGTATTGGTCGTGTACTTC. It translates to CASSQGGQGVLVVYF.

V usage is TRBV19 and J usage is TRBJ1-2; TRBD1 agrees at 7 bases. Unmatched junction bases numbered 12, after V lost 8 bases and J lost 9 bases. CDR1 is LNHDA and CDR2 is SQIVND in the germline V gene (reference sequence). The CDR3 runs 13 residues. DNA for the CDR3: TGTGCCAGTCGCTACGACAGGGTGGCAAGCTACACCTTC. This translates into CASRYDRVASYTF.

V is TRBV9 and J is TRBJ2-3, with 7 nucleotides matching TRBD1. With 0 bases clipped from V and 6 bases from J, the junction kept 4 bases outside the gene matches. This CDR3 contains 14 residues. The germline V gene has CDR1 SGDLS and CDR2 YYNGEE. DNA for the CDR3: TGTGCCAGCAGCGTAGCTACAGGGGTGGATACGCAGTATTTT. Residues: CASSVATGVDTQYF.

The gene calls are TRBV29-1 and TRBJ1-1; TRBD1 aligns across 7 bases. V lost 7 bases and J lost 0; bases outside the gene matches: 5. This CDR3 comprises 13 residues. Germline-derived CDR1 and CDR2 are SQVTM and ANQGSEA. CDR3 DNA: TGCAGCGCTATGACAGGGTTGAACACTGAAGCTTTCTTT. Residues: CSAMTGLNTEAFF.

This clone was observed a single time. The V and J genes are TRBV30 and TRBJ2-1, with 12 nucleotides matching TRBD2. The V gene end was trimmed by 6 bases and the J gene end by 8 bases; junction bases not matched to a gene: 11. Germline assignment: CDR1 GTSNPN and CDR2 SVGIG (reference sequence). CDR3 length equals 15 residues. The CDR3 spells CACIRASGGAHEQFF. CDR3 DNA sequence: TGTGCCTGCATCCGGGCTAGCGGGGGGGCACATGAGCAGTTCTTC.

The chain joins TRBV3-1 (or the pseudogene TRBV3-2) to TRBJ1-1; D uncertain. Germline V gives CDR1 LGHDT, CDR2 YNNKEL (reference sequence). The CDR3 has 15 amino acids. The V gene lost 4 bases and the J gene lost 1 base, with 13 bases spanning the gap. The CDR3 loop reads CASSPQWQANTEAFF. The CDR3 region has the DNA TGTGCCAGCAGCCCCCAGTGGCAGGCGAACACTGAAGCTTTCTTT.

The chain recombines TRBV5-4 with TRBJ1-2; the match to TRBD1 covers 8 bases. V trimming: 0 bases; J trimming: 3 bases; junction bases outside the gene matches: 4. Germline values: CDR1 SGHNT, CDR2 YYREEE (reference sequence). There are 15 residues in the CDR3. The CDR3 reads CASSLGRGLDYGYTF. The CDR3 DNA reads TGTGCCAGCAGCTTGGGCAGGGGGCTAGACTATGGCTACACCTTC.

The chain has TRBV12-3 or TRBV12-4 and TRBJ1-1; D remains ambiguous. There are 13 residues in the CDR3. V was clipped by 1 base and J by 11 bases, with 14 bases between them. The CDR3 nucleotides are TGTGCCAGCAGTTTAGGGCCGAATCAGGTTGCTTTCTTT. Translation: CASSLGPNQVAFF.

This chain links TRBV6-1 with TRBJ2-7; TRBD1 might be the D (7 bases). V was cut by 3 bases and J by 5 bases, with 17 bases left in between. The germline CDR1 and CDR2 sequences are MNHNS and SASEGT. CDR3 size: 15 residues. The CDR3 sequence is CASSETPGGLNEQYF. The CDR3 coding sequence is TGTGCCAGCAGTGAGACCCCAGGGGGACTTAACGAGCAGTACTTC.

The gene calls are TRBV12-3 or TRBV12-4 and TRBJ2-7; 7 bases match TRBD1. The CDR3 has 13 residues. V shed 7 bases, J shed 1 base, and the junction held 4 bases outside the gene matches. CDR3 coding DNA: TGTGCCAGCAACTGGGACAGTTCCTACGAGCAGTACTTC. Its protein product is CASNWDSSYEQYF.

The chain is built from TRBV10-3 and TRBJ2-2; D is uncertain. The CDR3 sequence is 14 residues long. Germline V gene data show CDR1 as ENHRY and CDR2 as SYGVKD. Trimming left V 8 bases short and J 0 bases short, with 10 bases between. The CDR3 here is CAIAGDSNTGELFF. CDR3 in DNA: TGTGCCATCGCCGGAGATTCGAACACCGGGGAGCTGTTTTTT.

This clone occurred once. This rearrangement joins TRBV7-8 to TRBJ1-5, with D unclear. This CDR3 has 14 residues. Germline V gene lookup returns CDR1 SGHVS and CDR2 FQNEAQ. The V and J ends lost 2 bases and 3 bases respectively, with 8 bases between them. For the CDR3, the DNA is TGTGCCAGCAGCTTACGACTGTACAATCAGCCCCAGCATTTT. Its translation is CASSLRLYNQPQHF.

This clone has a single count. The V gene is TRBV19, the J gene TRBJ2-7, with 7 positions matching TRBD1. Germline-derived CDR1 and CDR2 are LNHDA and SQIVND (reference sequence). The V segment lost 3 bases and the J segment 4 bases; nucleotides outside the gene matches: 12. The CDR3 is made up of 16 amino acids. The CDR3 region is CASSISWDRGSYEQYF. For the CDR3, the DNA is TGTGCCAGTAGTATTTCCTGGGACAGAGGTAGTTACGAGCAGTACTTC.

This clone occurred once. The V call is TRBV5-6, the J call TRBJ1-2; D is unresolved. Germline values: CDR1 SGHDT, CDR2 YYEEEE. The CDR3 has 14 residues. Trimming left V 1 base short and J 6 bases short, with 13 bases between. CDR3 coding DNA: TGTGCCAGCAGCTTGTACCGCATCCCGGATGGCTACACCTTC. Protein product: CASSLYRIPDGYTF.

The V call is TRBV11-2, the J call TRBJ1-2; D unclear. Germline CDR1 reads SGHAT; CDR2 reads FQNNGV. V lost 4 bases, J lost 1 base, and 13 bases lay in between. This CDR3 is 15 amino acids long. The CDR3 loop reads CASSSVKENNYGYTF. For the CDR3, the DNA is TGTGCCAGCAGCTCAGTAAAGGAGAATAACTATGGCTACACCTTC.

The rearrangement uses TRBV5-1 and TRBJ1-2; D gene ambiguous. Germline V gene lookup returns CDR1 SGHRS and CDR2 YFSETQ. The CDR3 totals 12 residues. Trimming took off 8 bases at V and 5 bases at J, with 13 bases between the two ends. CDR3 sequence: CARSGAAYGYTF. DNA for the CDR3: TGCGCCAGGTCCGGCGCGGCGTATGGCTACACCTTC.

This clone was detected only a few times. The chain uses TRBV5-4 and TRBJ2-3; the match to TRBD2 covers 13 bases. V lost 4 bases, J lost 7 bases, and 6 bases stayed unmatched. The CDR3 covers 15 residues. Germline loops: CDR1 SGHNT, CDR2 YYREEE (reference sequence). This CDR3 reads CASSPTSGGANTQYF. The CDR3, as DNA: TGTGCCAGCAGCCCCACTAGCGGGGGGGCTAATACGCAGTATTTT.

The V call is TRBV2, the J call TRBJ1-5; 8 positions agree with TRBD1. The germline gives CDR1 SNHLY, CDR2 FYNNEI. The V and J ends lost 5 bases and 2 bases, in that order; junction bases with no gene match: 5. The CDR3 has 15 residues. In DNA form, the CDR3 reads TGTGCCAGCAGTTCGGGGACAGGAGGCAATCAGCCCCAGCATTTT. It is translated as CASSSGTGGNQPQHF.

This rearrangement joins TRBV7-6 to TRBJ2-7; 13 positions agree with TRBD2. Per germline, CDR1 SGHVS and CDR2 FNYEAQ. CDR3 length equals 18 residues. The ends lost 2 bases at V and 2 bases at J; junction bases unmatched: 9. CDR3 sequence reads: CASSLIPGTSGATYEQYF. The CDR3 DNA follows: TGTGCCAGCAGCTTAATCCCCGGGACTAGCGGGGCAACCTACGAGCAGTACTTC.

The chain has TRBV18 and TRBJ2-1; 9 bases agree with TRBD1. After removal of 4 bases from V and 4 bases from J, the junction contained 8 bases not matched to a gene. The CDR3 length is 16 residues. The germline gives CDR1 KGHSH, CDR2 LQKENI. The CDR3, as DNA: TGTGCCAGCTCACGCGGGGACAGGGTCGTTTACAATGAGCAGTTCTTC. It encodes CASSRGDRVVYNEQFF.

V gene TRBV7-2 combines with J gene TRBJ1-1; no reliable D call. The CDR3 extends over 15 amino acids. V lost 5 bases and J lost 2, with 15 bases in between. Looked up from germline, CDR1 is SGHTA and CDR2 is FQGNSA. CDR3 sequence reads: CASSGYGGLNTEAFF. The CDR3 region has the DNA TGTGCCAGCAGCGGATATGGCGGGTTAAACACTGAAGCTTTCTTT.